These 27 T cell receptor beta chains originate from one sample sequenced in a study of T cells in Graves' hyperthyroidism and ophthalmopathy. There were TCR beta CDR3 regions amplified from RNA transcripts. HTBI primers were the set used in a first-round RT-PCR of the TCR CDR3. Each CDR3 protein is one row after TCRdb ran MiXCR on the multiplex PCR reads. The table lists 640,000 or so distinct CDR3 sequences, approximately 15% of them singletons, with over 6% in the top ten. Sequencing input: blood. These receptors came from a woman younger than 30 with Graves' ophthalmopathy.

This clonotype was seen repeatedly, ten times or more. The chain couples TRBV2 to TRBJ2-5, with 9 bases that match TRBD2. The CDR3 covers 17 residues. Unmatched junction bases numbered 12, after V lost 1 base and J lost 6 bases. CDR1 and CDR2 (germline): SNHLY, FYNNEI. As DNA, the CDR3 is TGTGCCAGCAGTGAAGTAGGAGGGACTAGCCCAGGGAAGACCCAGTACTTC. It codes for CASSEVGGTSPGKTQYF. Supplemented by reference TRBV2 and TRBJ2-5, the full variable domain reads EPEVTQTPSHQVTQMGQEVILRCVPISNHLYFYWYRQILGQKVEFLVSFYNNEISEKSEIFDDQFSVERPDGSNFTLKIRSTKLEDSAMYFCASSEVGGTSPGKTQYFGPGTRLLVL.

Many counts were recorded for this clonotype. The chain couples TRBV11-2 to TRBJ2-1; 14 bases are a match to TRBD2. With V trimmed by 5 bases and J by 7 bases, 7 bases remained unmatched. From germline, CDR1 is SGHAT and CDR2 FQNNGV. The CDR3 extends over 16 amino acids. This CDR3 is CASSPGLAGAGNEQFF. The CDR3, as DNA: TGTGCCAGCAGCCCGGGACTAGCGGGAGCTGGGAATGAGCAGTTCTTC.

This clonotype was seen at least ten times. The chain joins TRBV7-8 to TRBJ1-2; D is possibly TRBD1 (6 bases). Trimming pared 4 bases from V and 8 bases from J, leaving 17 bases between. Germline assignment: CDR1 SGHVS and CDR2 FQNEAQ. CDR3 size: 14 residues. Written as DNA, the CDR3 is TGTGCCAGCAGCTCTCGACAGGACCTAGGCGGCTACACCTTC. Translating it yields CASSSRQDLGGYTF.

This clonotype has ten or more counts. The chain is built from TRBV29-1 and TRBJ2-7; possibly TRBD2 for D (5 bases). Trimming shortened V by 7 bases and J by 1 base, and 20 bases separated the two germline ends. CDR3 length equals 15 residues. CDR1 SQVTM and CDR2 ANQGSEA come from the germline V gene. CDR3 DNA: TGCAGCGCGTCGGAGGTTGGCGGTTCGTCCTACGAGCAGTACTTC. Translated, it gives CSASEVGGSSYEQYF.

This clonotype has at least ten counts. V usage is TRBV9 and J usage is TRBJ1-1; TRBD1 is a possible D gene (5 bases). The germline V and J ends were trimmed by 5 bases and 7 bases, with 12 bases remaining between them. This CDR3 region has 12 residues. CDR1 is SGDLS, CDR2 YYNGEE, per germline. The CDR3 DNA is TGTGCCAGCAGTCTAGCGGGGGGTGAAGCTTTCTTT. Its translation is CASSLAGGEAFF.

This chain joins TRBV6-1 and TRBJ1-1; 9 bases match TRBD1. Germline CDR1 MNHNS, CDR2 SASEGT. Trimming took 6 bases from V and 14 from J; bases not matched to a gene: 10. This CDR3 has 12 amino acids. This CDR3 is CASSARTGVLFF. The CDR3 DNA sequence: TGTGCCAGCAGCGCTAGGACAGGGGTGTTGTTCTTT.

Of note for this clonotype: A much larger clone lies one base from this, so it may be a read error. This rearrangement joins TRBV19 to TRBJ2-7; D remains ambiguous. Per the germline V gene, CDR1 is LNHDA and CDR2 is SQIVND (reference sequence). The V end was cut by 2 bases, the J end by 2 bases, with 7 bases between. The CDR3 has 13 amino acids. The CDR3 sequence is CASSISETYEQYF. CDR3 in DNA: TGTGCCAGTAGTATAAGCGAGACCTACGAGCAGTACTTC.

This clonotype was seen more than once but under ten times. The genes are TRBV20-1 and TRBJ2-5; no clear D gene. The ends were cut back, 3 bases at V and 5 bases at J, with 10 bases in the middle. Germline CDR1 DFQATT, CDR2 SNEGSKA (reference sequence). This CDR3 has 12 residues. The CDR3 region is CSASEQSETQYF. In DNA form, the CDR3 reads TGCAGTGCTAGTGAGCAGAGTGAGACCCAGTACTTC.

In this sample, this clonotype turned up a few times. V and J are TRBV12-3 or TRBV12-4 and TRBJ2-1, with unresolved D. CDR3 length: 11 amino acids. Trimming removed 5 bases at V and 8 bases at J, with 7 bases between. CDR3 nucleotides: TGTGCCAGCAGTCCCTTCCATGAGCAGTTCTTC. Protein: CASSPFHEQFF.

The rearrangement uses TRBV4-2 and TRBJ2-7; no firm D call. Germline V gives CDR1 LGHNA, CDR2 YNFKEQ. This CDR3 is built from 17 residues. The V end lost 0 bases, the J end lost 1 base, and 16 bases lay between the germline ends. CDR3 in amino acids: CASSQETVALKSYEQYF. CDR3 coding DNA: TGTGCCAGCAGCCAAGAAACCGTAGCCCTAAAGTCCTACGAGCAGTACTTC.

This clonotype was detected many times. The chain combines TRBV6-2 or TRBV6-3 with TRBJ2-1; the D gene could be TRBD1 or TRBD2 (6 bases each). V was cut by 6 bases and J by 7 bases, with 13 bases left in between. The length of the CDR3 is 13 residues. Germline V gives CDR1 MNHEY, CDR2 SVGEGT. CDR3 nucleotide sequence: TGTGCCAGCAGCTCCGGAGGGGGAAATGAGCAGTTCTTC. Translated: CASSSGGGNEQFF.

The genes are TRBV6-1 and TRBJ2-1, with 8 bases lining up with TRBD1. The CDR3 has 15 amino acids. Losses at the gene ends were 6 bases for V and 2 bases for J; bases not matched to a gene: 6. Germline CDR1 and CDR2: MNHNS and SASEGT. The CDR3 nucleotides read TGTGCCAGCAGGCCCGACAGGGGTCCCTACAATGAGCAGTTCTTC. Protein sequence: CASRPDRGPYNEQFF.

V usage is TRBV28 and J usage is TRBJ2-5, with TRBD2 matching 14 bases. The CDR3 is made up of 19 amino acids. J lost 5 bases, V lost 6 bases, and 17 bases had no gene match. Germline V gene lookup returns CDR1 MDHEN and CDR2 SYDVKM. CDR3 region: CASSKGQSGTSGRRETQYF. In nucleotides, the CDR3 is TGTGCCAGCAGCAAGGGACAATCCGGGACTAGCGGGAGAAGGGAGACCCAGTACTTC. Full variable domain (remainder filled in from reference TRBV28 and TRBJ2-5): DVKVTQSSRYLVKRTGEKVFLECVQDMDHENMFWYRQDPGLGLRLIYFSYDVKMKEKGDIPEGYSVSREKKERFSLILESASTNQTSMYLCASSKGQSGTSGRRETQYFGPGTRLLVL.

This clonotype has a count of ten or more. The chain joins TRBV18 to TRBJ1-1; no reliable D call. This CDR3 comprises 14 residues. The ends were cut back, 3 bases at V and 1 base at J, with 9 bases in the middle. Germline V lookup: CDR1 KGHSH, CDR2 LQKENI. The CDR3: CASSPAPQNTEAFF. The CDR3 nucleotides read TGTGCCAGCTCACCGGCCCCCCAGAACACTGAAGCTTTCTTT.

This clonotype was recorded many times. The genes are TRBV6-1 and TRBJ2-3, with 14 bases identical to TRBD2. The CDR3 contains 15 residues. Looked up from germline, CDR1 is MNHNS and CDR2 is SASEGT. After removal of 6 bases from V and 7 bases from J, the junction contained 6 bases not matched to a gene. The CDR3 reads CASRETSGRGYTQYF. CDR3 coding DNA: TGTGCCAGCAGGGAGACTAGCGGGAGGGGGTATACGCAGTATTTT.

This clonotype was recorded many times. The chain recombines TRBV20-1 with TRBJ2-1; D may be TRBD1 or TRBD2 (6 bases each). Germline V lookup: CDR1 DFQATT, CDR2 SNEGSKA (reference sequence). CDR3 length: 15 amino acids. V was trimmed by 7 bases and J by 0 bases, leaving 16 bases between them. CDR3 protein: CSVRGRLSSYNEQFF. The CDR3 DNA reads TGCAGTGTAAGGGGGAGGCTGAGCTCCTACAATGAGCAGTTCTTC.

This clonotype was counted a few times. The CDR3 DNA sequence: TGCGCCAGCAGCCGGGTCGCCGGGACAGTAAGGACCGGGGAGCTGTTTTTT. Its translation is CASSRVAGTVRTGELFF. The J gene is TRBJ2-2, the V gene TRBV4-1; 7 nucleotides agree with TRBD1. The CDR3 is 17 residues long. The germline V gene has CDR1 MGHRA and CDR2 YSYEKL. With 4 bases clipped from V and 5 bases from J, the junction kept 13 bases outside the gene matches.

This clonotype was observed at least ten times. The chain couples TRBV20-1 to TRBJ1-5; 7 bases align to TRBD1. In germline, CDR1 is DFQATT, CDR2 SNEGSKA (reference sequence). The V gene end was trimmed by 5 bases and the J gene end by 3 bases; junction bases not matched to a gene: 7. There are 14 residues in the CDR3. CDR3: CSAHTGALNQPQHF. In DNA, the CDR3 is TGCAGTGCTCATACAGGGGCTCTCAATCAGCCCCAGCATTTT.

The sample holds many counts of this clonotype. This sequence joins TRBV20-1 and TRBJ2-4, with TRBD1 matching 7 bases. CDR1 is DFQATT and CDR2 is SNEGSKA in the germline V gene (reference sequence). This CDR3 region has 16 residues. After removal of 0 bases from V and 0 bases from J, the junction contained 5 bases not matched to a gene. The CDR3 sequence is CSARDPTGRAKNIQYF. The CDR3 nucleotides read TGCAGTGCTAGAGACCCGACAGGGAGAGCCAAAAACATTCAGTACTTC.

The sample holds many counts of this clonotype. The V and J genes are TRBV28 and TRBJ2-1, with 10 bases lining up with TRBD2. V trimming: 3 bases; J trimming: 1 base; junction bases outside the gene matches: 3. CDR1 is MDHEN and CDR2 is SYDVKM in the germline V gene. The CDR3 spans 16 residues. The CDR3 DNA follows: TGTGCCAGCAGTTTGCTAGCGGGAGAATCCTACAATGAGCAGTTCTTC. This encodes CASSLLAGESYNEQFF.

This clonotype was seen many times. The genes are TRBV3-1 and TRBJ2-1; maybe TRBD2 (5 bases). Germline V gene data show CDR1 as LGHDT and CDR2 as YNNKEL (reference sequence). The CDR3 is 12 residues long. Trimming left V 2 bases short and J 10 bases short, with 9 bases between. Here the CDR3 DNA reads TGTGCCAGCAGCCAACAGCGGCTGGAGCAGTTCTTC. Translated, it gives CASSQQRLEQFF.

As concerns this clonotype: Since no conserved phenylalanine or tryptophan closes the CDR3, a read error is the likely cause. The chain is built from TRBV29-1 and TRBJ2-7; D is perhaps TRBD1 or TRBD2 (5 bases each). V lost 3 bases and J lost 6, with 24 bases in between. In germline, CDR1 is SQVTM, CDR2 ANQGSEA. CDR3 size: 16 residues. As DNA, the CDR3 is TGCAGCGTTGAGGTCCCGGACGGCAGCGGTGGGGGCGAGCAGTACCTC. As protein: CSVEVPDGSGGGEQYL.

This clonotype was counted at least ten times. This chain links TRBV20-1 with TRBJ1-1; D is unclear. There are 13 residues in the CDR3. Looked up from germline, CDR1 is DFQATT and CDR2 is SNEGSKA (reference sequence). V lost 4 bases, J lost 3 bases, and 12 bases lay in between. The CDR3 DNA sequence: TGCAGTGCTAAAGGGCAGGTCGACACTGAAGCTTTCTTT. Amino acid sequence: CSAKGQVDTEAFF.

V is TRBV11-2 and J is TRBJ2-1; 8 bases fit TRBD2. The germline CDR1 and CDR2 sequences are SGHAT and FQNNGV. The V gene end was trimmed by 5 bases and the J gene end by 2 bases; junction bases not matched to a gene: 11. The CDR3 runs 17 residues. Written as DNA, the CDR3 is TGTGCCAGCAGCCAAGATTTGACTAGCGAAGCCTACAATGAGCAGTTCTTC. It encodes CASSQDLTSEAYNEQFF.

In DNA, the CDR3 is TGTGCCAGCAGCTCTCCCCGGGTAGCGGGAGGCTCGAACACCGGGGAGCTGTTTTTT. It yields the protein CASSSPRVAGGSNTGELFF. V and J are TRBV7-8 and TRBJ2-2; TRBD2 agrees at 10 bases. This CDR3 region has 19 residues. Germline CDR1 reads SGHVS; CDR2 reads FQNEAQ. J gave up 0 bases and V 4 bases, and 11 bases lay outside the gene matches.

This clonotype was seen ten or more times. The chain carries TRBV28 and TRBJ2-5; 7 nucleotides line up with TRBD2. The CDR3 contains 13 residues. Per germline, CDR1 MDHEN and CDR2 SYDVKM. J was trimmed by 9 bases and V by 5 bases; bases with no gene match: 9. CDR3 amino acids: CASSNIREGPQYF. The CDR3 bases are TGTGCCAGCAGTAATATTAGGGAGGGCCCCCAGTACTTC.

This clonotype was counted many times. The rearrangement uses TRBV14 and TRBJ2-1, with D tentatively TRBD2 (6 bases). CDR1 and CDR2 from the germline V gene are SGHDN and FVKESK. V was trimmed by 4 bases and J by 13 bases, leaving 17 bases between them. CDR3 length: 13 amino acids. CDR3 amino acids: CASSLLATAPQFF. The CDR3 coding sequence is TGTGCCAGCAGCCTCCTAGCGACCGCCCCCCAGTTCTTC.